What follows are 28 T cell receptor beta chains derived from one specimen sequenced in a study of shared clonotypes between healthy human individuals. Measured with immunoSEQ multiplex PCR; TCRdb has only the in-frame clones, and not every one. The sample contains roughly 650,000 clones, roughly 96% of which appear only once. CD8 cells regarded as naive lacked CD45RO, were positively chosen for CCR7, and omitted terminally differentiated effector memory CD45RA+ cells. Sequences were obtained from naive CD8+ T cells sorted from blood. The receptors originated from a woman in her twenties or thirties in good health.

Of note for this clone: At the DNA level, this CDR3 is encoded by other sequences in the same sample as well. The chain couples TRBV6-5 to TRBJ2-7; tentatively, D is TRBD2 (6 bases). Looked up from germline, CDR1 is MNHEY and CDR2 is SVGAGI. The V and J ends lost 5 bases and 1 base respectively, with 9 bases between them. This CDR3 comprises 13 residues. The CDR3 here is CASSLASSYEQYF. For the CDR3, the DNA is TGTGCCAGCAGTCTAGCGAGTTCCTACGAGCAGTACTTC.

This clone has more than one count but fewer than ten. This chain connects TRBV4-2 to TRBJ1-5; D not resolved. The germline V gene has CDR1 LGHNA and CDR2 YNFKEQ. The CDR3 covers 15 residues. V shed 0 bases and J shed 5 bases, with 11 bases lying between them. As DNA, the CDR3 is TGTGCCAGCAGCCAAGAACCCGGGAAATATCAGCCCCAGCATTTT. Its translation: CASSQEPGKYQPQHF.

The rearrangement links TRBV5-8 to TRBJ1-1, with D possibly being TRBD1 (5 bases). V lost 0 bases and J lost 4, with 16 bases in between. This CDR3 spans 16 amino acids. Germline V gene lookup returns CDR1 SGHTS and CDR2 YDEGEE. CDR3 sequence (DNA): TGTGCCAGCAGCTTGGAGGAGGACGGGGGAAGCACTGAAGCTTTCTTT. This codes for CASSLEEDGGSTEAFF.

The chain recombines TRBV28 with TRBJ1-2; 7 bases align to TRBD1. Germline trimming cut 5 bases from V and 6 bases from J; bases unmatched to any gene: 9. Germline CDR1 is MDHEN and CDR2 is SYDVKM. The CDR3 has 14 residues. The CDR3 DNA reads TGTGCCAGCAGTATTTATTCAGGGGGAGATGGCTACACCTTC. Encoded protein: CASSIYSGGDGYTF.

The chain is built from TRBV6-6 and TRBJ2-1, with 7 bases fitting TRBD2. Unmatched junction bases numbered 8, after V lost 8 bases and J lost 7 bases. CDR3 length: 13 residues. Germline CDR1 reads MNHNY; CDR2 reads SVGAGI (reference sequence). Here the CDR3 DNA reads TGTGCCAGCGCATTCGGCGGGAGAAATGAGCAGTTCTTC. Amino acid sequence: CASAFGGRNEQFF.

The V call is TRBV5-4, the J call TRBJ2-5; 10 bases match TRBD2. The length of the CDR3 is 17 residues. CDR1 and CDR2 from the germline V gene are SGHNT and YYREEE (reference sequence). The V segment lost 0 bases and the J segment 2 bases; nucleotides outside the gene matches: 7. For the CDR3, the DNA is TGTGCCAGCAGCTTGGGGATAGCGGGAGGTCCGCAAGAGACCCAGTACTTC. Its protein is CASSLGIAGGPQETQYF.

The chain is built from TRBV28 and TRBJ1-1; a possible D gene is TRBD1 (6 bases). CDR1 MDHEN and CDR2 SYDVKM come from the germline V gene. Trimming removed 6 bases from V and 0 bases from J, with 14 bases in between. The CDR3 consists of 15 residues. In nucleotides, the CDR3 is TGTGCCAGCAGAAGCCCAGGGGCCATGAACACTGAAGCTTTCTTT. Translation: CASRSPGAMNTEAFF.

V gene TRBV27 combines with J gene TRBJ1-3; D unresolved. Germline CDR1 is MNHEY and CDR2 is SMNVEV (reference sequence). The CDR3 contains 14 residues. V was pared by 5 bases and J by 1 base, with 9 bases between. CDR3 loop: CASSPWMSGNTIYF. The CDR3 DNA is TGTGCCAGCAGTCCGTGGATGTCTGGAAACACCATATATTTT.

V usage is TRBV7-2 and J usage is TRBJ2-7; the match to TRBD2 covers 8 bases. V lost 4 bases, J lost 3 bases, and 8 bases stayed unmatched. Germline CDR1 SGHTA, CDR2 FQGNSA. The length of the CDR3 is 15 residues. This CDR3 reads CASSWTEAGVYEQYF. CDR3 nucleotide sequence: TGTGCCAGCAGCTGGACGGAAGCGGGAGTCTACGAGCAGTACTTC.

The chain carries TRBV9 and TRBJ2-2; D perhaps matches TRBD2 (6 bases). This CDR3 has 16 amino acids. Per the germline V gene, CDR1 is SGDLS and CDR2 is YYNGEE. V was clipped by 0 bases and J by 4 bases, with 13 bases between them. The CDR3 is CASSVEGRIVTGELFF. Here the CDR3 DNA reads TGTGCCAGCAGCGTAGAGGGGAGGATCGTCACCGGGGAGCTGTTTTTT.

The chain links TRBV2 to TRBJ2-1; 9 nucleotides agree with TRBD1. The germline gives CDR1 SNHLY, CDR2 FYNNEI. The CDR3 consists of 15 residues. V lost 5 bases and J lost 8; bases outside the gene matches: 10. CDR3 in amino acids: CASSQTGGFVDEQFF. The DNA of the CDR3 is TGTGCCAGCAGTCAGACAGGGGGATTTGTGGATGAGCAGTTCTTC.

CDR3 coding DNA: TGTGCCAGCGCCCAGGGAGTCTCCTACGAGCAGTACTTC. Protein sequence: CASAQGVSYEQYF. The chain has TRBV27 and TRBJ2-7; tentatively, D is TRBD1 or TRBD2 (5 bases each). V gave up 8 bases and J gave up 0 bases, with 11 bases separating them. Germline lookup yields CDR1 MNHEY and CDR2 SMNVEV (reference sequence). This CDR3 contains 13 residues.

This sequence joins TRBV10-1 and TRBJ2-7, with D unclear. Germline CDR1 reads WNHNN; CDR2 reads SYGVQD (reference sequence). V lost 5 bases to trimming and J lost 3 bases, with 11 bases between them. The CDR3 length is 13 residues. The CDR3 DNA follows: TGCGCCAGCAGTTCGATTGAGAACTACGAGCAGTACTTC. Encoded protein: CASSSIENYEQYF.

The V call is TRBV7-6, the J call TRBJ2-2; the match to TRBD1 covers 9 bases. V shed 5 bases, J shed 0 bases, and the junction held 7 bases outside the gene matches. Germline V gene data show CDR1 as SGHVS and CDR2 as FNYEAQ. The CDR3 has 17 residues. DNA for the CDR3: TGTGCCAGCAGCCCACTGCGACAGGGGGCGAACACCGGGGAGCTGTTTTTT. The encoded protein is CASSPLRQGANTGELFF.

This clone was seen only once. This rearrangement joins TRBV27 to TRBJ2-1, with 10 bases fitting TRBD1. The CDR3 is 15 amino acids. The germline CDR1 and CDR2 sequences are MNHEY and SMNVEV (reference sequence). V was pared by 3 bases and J by 7 bases, with 6 bases of the junction left unmatched. CDR3 DNA: TGTGCCAGCAGTTTCCCAACGGACAGGGGGAATGAGCAGTTCTTC. Translating it yields CASSFPTDRGNEQFF.

The rearrangement links TRBV5-1 to TRBJ2-1, with TRBD1 matching over 8 bases. The germline CDR1 and CDR2 sequences are SGHRS and YFSETQ. Germline trimming cut 4 bases from V and 7 bases from J; bases unmatched to any gene: 19. CDR3 length: 18 amino acids. The CDR3 here is CASSLGQGRVLSGNEQFF. For the CDR3, the DNA is TGCGCCAGCAGCCTAGGACAGGGTCGCGTATTATCTGGGAATGAGCAGTTCTTC.

The genes are TRBV27 and TRBJ2-7; 8 bases map to TRBD1. Germline CDR1 MNHEY, CDR2 SMNVEV (reference sequence). J lost 3 bases, V lost 5 bases, and 12 bases had no gene match. This CDR3 comprises 16 residues. The CDR3: CASSPSAGQEVYEQYF. The CDR3 DNA is TGTGCCAGCAGTCCCTCCGCGGGACAGGAGGTCTACGAGCAGTACTTC.

This clone has only one observation. The gene calls are TRBV7-9 and TRBJ2-3, with TRBD2 identical over 10 bases. Germline CDR1 is SEHNR and CDR2 is FQNEAQ (reference sequence). The CDR3 totals 15 residues. V dropped 2 bases and J dropped 2; count of bases not matched to a gene: 1. Here the CDR3 reads CASSLTSGTTDTQYF. The CDR3 region has the DNA TGTGCCAGCAGCTTAACTAGCGGGACCACAGATACGCAGTATTTT.

The rearrangement links TRBV5-1 to TRBJ2-7; D call uncertain. The germline V gene has CDR1 SGHRS and CDR2 YFSETQ. This CDR3 spans 16 amino acids. V gave up 0 bases and J gave up 1 base, with 14 bases separating them. The CDR3 region has the DNA TGCGCCAGCAGCTTGGGACCGAGAGGCGATTCCTACGAGCAGTACTTC. It is translated as CASSLGPRGDSYEQYF.

The chain couples TRBV13 to TRBJ2-7, with TRBD1 matching over 11 bases. The CDR3 covers 14 residues. The junction had 5 bases not matched to a gene; V was cut back by 3 bases and J by 7 bases. CDR1 and CDR2 (germline): PRHDT, FYEKMQ (reference sequence). CDR3 sequence: CASSFGQGAGEQYF. The CDR3 nucleotides are TGTGCCAGCAGCTTCGGACAGGGGGCGGGGGAGCAGTACTTC.

This clone has just one count. This rearrangement joins TRBV7-9 to TRBJ1-3; possibly TRBD1 for D (5 bases). V was cut by 2 bases and J by 4 bases, with 15 bases left in between. This CDR3 is built from 16 residues. In germline, CDR1 is SEHNR, CDR2 FQNEAQ (reference sequence). CDR3: CASSLQGQPRGNTIYF. Here the CDR3 DNA reads TGTGCCAGCAGCTTACAGGGTCAGCCCAGGGGAAACACCATATATTTT.

The chain links TRBV4-1 to TRBJ2-7; D remains ambiguous. The CDR3 is 14 residues long. V lost 0 bases and J 2 bases, leaving 8 bases between the germline ends. Germline V CDR1 and CDR2: MGHRA, YSYEKL. DNA for the CDR3: TGCGCCAGCAGCCAAGATGAGGAGACCTACGAGCAGTACTTC. This codes for CASSQDEETYEQYF.

The chain links TRBV28 to TRBJ1-2; D unresolved. The CDR3 has 14 residues. Trimming removed 3 bases at V and 2 bases at J, with 10 bases between. CDR1 is MDHEN and CDR2 is SYDVKM in the germline V gene. Here the CDR3 DNA reads TGTGCCAGCAGTTTGGGAGGGAGAAACTATGGCTACACCTTC. Translating it yields CASSLGGRNYGYTF.

This chain links TRBV25-1 with TRBJ2-2; D ambiguous. Trimming cost V 1 base and J 0 bases, with 6 bases left between them. The germline V gene has CDR1 MGHDK and CDR2 SYGVNS. The CDR3 totals 15 residues. The CDR3 coding sequence is TGTGCCAGCAGTGAATGGAACACGAACACCGGGGAGCTGTTTTTT. This sequence encodes CASSEWNTNTGELFF.

This chain connects TRBV23-1 to TRBJ2-7; D not certain. TRBV23-1 is known as an ORF, though its function is uncertain. Trimming left V 10 bases short and J 5 bases short, with 15 bases between. This CDR3 has 12 amino acids. The CDR3 coding sequence is TGCGCCAACGTATGTGACCCCCACGAGCAGTACTTC. It codes for CANVCDPHEQYF.

The chain has TRBV7-9 and TRBJ2-3, with D maybe TRBD2 (5 bases). V lost 1 base and J 0 bases, leaving 8 bases between the germline ends. The length of the CDR3 is 15 residues. Looked up from germline, CDR1 is SEHNR and CDR2 is FQNEAQ (reference sequence). The CDR3 protein is CASSLGRGSTDTQYF. In DNA form, the CDR3 reads TGTGCCAGCAGCTTAGGACGCGGGAGCACAGATACGCAGTATTTT.

This clone was found a few times. The sample carries other DNA sequences with the same CDR3. The chain combines TRBV5-1 with TRBJ1-5, with D perhaps TRBD1 (6 bases). The CDR3 loop spans 14 amino acids. Looked up from germline, CDR1 is SGHRS and CDR2 is YFSETQ. The V end was cut by 0 bases, the J end by 2 bases, with 6 bases between. The CDR3 bases are TGCGCCAGCAGCTTGGAGGGGGGCAATCAGCCCCAGCATTTT. It is translated as CASSLEGGNQPQHF.

This chain joins TRBV7-2 and TRBJ2-7; 9 bases agree with TRBD1. The trim removed 6 bases at V and 3 bases at J, leaving 3 bases unmatched. Germline V lookup: CDR1 SGHTA, CDR2 FQGNSA. CDR3 size: 13 residues. CDR3 loop: CASRGQGFYEQYF. The CDR3 nucleotides are TGTGCCAGCAGGGGACAGGGCTTCTACGAGCAGTACTTC.